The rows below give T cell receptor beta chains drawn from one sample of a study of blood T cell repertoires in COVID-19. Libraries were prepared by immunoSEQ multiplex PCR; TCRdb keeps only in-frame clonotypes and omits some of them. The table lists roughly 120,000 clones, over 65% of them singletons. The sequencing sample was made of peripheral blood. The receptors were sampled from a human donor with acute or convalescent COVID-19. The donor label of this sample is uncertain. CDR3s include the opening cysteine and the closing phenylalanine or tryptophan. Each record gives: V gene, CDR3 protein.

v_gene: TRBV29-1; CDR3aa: CSVVGLTNYEQYF
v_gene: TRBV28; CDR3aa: CASSVMGASYNSPLHF
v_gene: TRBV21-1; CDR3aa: CASSPLGLAGVF
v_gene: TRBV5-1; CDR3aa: CASSRDQGLSYNEQFF
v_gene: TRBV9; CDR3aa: CASSRGINTIYF
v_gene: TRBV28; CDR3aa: CASSLGIGRTEAFF
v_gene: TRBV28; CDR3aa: CASSDKMNTEAFF
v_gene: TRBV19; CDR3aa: CASSPGTGRANTGELFF
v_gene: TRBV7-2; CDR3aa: CASSSRQGNTGELFF
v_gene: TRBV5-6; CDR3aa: CASSRDRGRNGYTF